A single sample gave rise to the 5 T cell receptor beta chains below, sequenced in a study of regulatory T cells in long-lasting Graves disease. Arm-PCR of CDR3 regions and iRepertoire HTBI primers were used to build TCR beta libraries. TCRdb used MiXCR to reprocess the multiplex PCR reads, holding one entry per CDR3 protein. Here the sample spans hundreds of thousands of distinct CDR3 sequences, 20% to 25% being singletons. Time point specified: persistent/refractory GD, antithyroid drugs over 5 years with positive TRAb. The TCR library was prepared using RNA isolated from PBMCs. Sequences were derived from peripheral blood mononuclear cells (PBMCs), sampled when the disease was refractory, from a patient treated with antithyroid drugs. These receptors were obtained from a female donor with Graves disease.

This clonotype has only one observation. V and J are TRBV29-1 and TRBJ2-7, with D possibly being TRBD1 (6 bases). The CDR3 contains 12 residues. CDR1 and CDR2 (germline): SQVTM, ANQGSEA. V was cut by 6 bases and J by 6 bases, with 15 bases left in between. The DNA for the CDR3 is TGCAGCGTCACCGGGACACCACTCGAGCAGTACTTC. As protein: CSVTGTPLEQYF.

On this clonotype: The conserved closing phenylalanine or tryptophan is absent in this CDR3, likely reflecting a read error. The chain combines TRBV20-1 with TRBJ2-7; no reliable D call. The CDR3 contains 13 residues. V lost 4 bases to trimming and J lost 5 bases, with 15 bases between them. The germline CDR1 and CDR2 sequences are DFQATT and SNEGSKA (reference sequence). The CDR3 region has the DNA TGCAGTGCTAACGTAGGCTCCCAGAACGAGCAGTACCTC. Protein product: CSANVGSQNEQYL.

This clonotype was counted between two and nine times. As DNA, the CDR3 is TGTGCCAGCAGCCAGAGGGCAGGAATCGACGAGCAGTACTTC. Its translation is CASSQRAGIDEQYF. The rearrangement joins TRBV28 to TRBJ2-7; weak D call: TRBD2 (5 bases). This CDR3 has 14 residues. Deletions cut 6 bases from V and 5 bases from J, with 17 bases between. The germline V gene encodes CDR1 MDHEN and CDR2 SYDVKM.

This chain's CDR3 is CASSSHEATEAFF. The CDR3 DNA reads as TGTGCCAGCAGTTCCCACGAGGCCACTGAAGCTTTCTTT. The chain joins TRBV6-2 or TRBV6-3 to TRBJ1-1; no clear D. The CDR3 contains 13 residues. Trimming shortened V by 4 bases and J by 4 bases, and 10 bases separated the two germline ends. Looked up from germline, CDR1 is MNHEY and CDR2 is SVGEGT.

This clonotype appeared once. The chain has TRBV4-1 and TRBJ2-7, with 12 nucleotides matching TRBD1. The junction had 12 bases not matched to a gene; V was cut back by 4 bases and J by 2 bases. The germline CDR1 and CDR2 sequences are MGHRA and YSYEKL. CDR3 length equals 18 residues. The CDR3 DNA reads as TGCGCCAGCAGCCCCAGGGACTCCGGGACAGGGGGCACCTACGAGCAGTACTTC. It is translated as CASSPRDSGTGGTYEQYF.